This is a list of T cell receptor beta chains from one sample in a study of blood T cell repertoires in COVID-19. Repertoires were generated with immunoSEQ multiplex PCR, while TCRdb's copy carries only in-frame clones and drops some. Altogether about 270,000 clones are present, 81% being singletons, with the ten largest covering about 3.2%. The sequenced sample consisted of peripheral blood. Source of these receptors: a woman aged 55-69 years with active or convalescent COVID-19. Each CDR3 is given with its conserved first and last residue. A D gene is named only where the DNA matches it firmly. The size of a clone is reported for some rows only, either as once, few or many, or as a class for expanded clones.

j_call,v_call,d_call,clone_size,cdr3_aa,cdr3_nt
TRBJ2-5,TRBV2,TRBD2,.,CASRLAGGDRYF,TGTGCCAGCAGACTAGCGGGGGGTGATCGGTACTTC
TRBJ1-4,TRBV6-7,TRBD1,.,CASSYTGDNEKLFF,TGTGCCAGCAGTTACACAGGGGATAATGAAAAACTGTTTTTT
TRBJ2-7,TRBV19,TRBD2,.,CASSIEGGTSGVFYEQYF,TGTGCCAGTAGTATAGAGGGCGGGACTAGCGGCGTTTTTTACGAGCAGTACTTC
TRBJ2-1,TRBV9,TRBD2,.,CASSSTPSGGLYNEQFF,TGTGCCAGCAGCTCAACCCCCTCGGGGGGGCTCTACAATGAGCAGTTCTTC
TRBJ1-5,TRBV11-2,.,.,CASSLPSQPQHF,TGTGCCAGCAGCTTACCTTCTCAGCCCCAGCATTTT
TRBJ1-2,TRBV5-1,.,.,CASSLGTGGGNGYTF,TGCGCCAGCAGCTTGGGAACTGGGGGAGGGAATGGCTACACCTTC
TRBJ2-7,TRBV10-3,TRBD1,.,CAISESGDRGLF,TGTGCCATCAGTGAGTCGGGAGACAGGGGCCTCTTC
TRBJ1-2,TRBV28,.,.,CASVVGSHNYGYTF,TGTGCCAGTGTAGTGGGGAGCCATAACTATGGCTACACCTTC
TRBJ2-2,TRBV7-9,TRBD1,.,CASSFGTGRAGELFF,TGTGCCAGCAGCTTCGGGACAGGGAGAGCCGGGGAGCTGTTTTTT
TRBJ2-2,TRBV10-3,.,.,CAISLTMDSPSGELFF,TGTGCCATCAGTCTTACTATGGATTCACCTTCCGGGGAGCTGTTTTTT
TRBJ2-5,TRBV12-5,.,.,CASGLVRLETQYF,TGTGCTAGTGGTTTGGTAAGACTGGAGACCCAGTACTTC
TRBJ2-3,TRBV5-1,TRBD1,.,CASSLPQGDADTQYF,TGCGCCAGCAGTTTGCCCCAGGGGGACGCAGATACGCAGTATTTT
TRBJ2-7,TRBV5-1,TRBD1,.,CASSLSATGVYEQYF,TGCGCCAGCAGCTTGTCCGCGACAGGGGTCTACGAGCAGTACTTC
TRBJ2-4,TRBV2,.,.,CASSAGFRAKNIQYF,TGTGCCAGCAGCGCAGGGTTCCGCGCCAAAAACATTCAGTACTTC
TRBJ2-6,TRBV9,TRBD2,.,CASSQPGGVGANVLTF,TGTGCCAGCAGCCAACCCGGGGGGGTTGGGGCCAACGTCCTGACTTTC
TRBJ1-4,TRBV19,TRBD1,.,CASSSPRTGGTNEKLFF,TGTGCCAGTAGCTCCCCCCGAACAGGGGGAACTAATGAAAAACTGTTTTTT
TRBJ2-5,TRBV6-6,TRBD2,.,CASSSSGLAGETQYF,TGTGCCAGCAGTTCTTCCGGACTAGCAGGGGAGACCCAGTACTTC
TRBJ1-1,TRBV19,TRBD1,.,CASESRGRGGGWNTEAFF,TGTGCCAGTGAAAGTAGGGGGAGAGGAGGGGGCTGGAACACTGAAGCTTTCTTT
TRBJ1-6,TRBV6-4,.,.,CASSSTPDNSPLHF,TGTGCCAGCAGCTCGACACCCGATAATTCACCCCTCCACTTT
TRBJ1-1,TRBV3-1/TRBV3-2,.,few,CASSHGRMAFF,TGTGCCAGCAGCCACGGGAGAATGGCTTTCTTT
TRBJ2-7,TRBV28,.,.,CASSSHLRGRGTYEQYF,TGTGCCAGCAGTTCCCACCTTCGAGGGCGCGGGACCTACGAGCAGTACTTC
TRBJ2-7,TRBV11-2,TRBD1,.,CASSLDSGQGYEQYF,TGTGCCAGCAGCTTAGATTCGGGACAGGGCTACGAGCAGTACTTC
TRBJ1-5,TRBV19,.,.,CASRPQGSNQPQHF,TGTGCCAGTAGACCTCAGGGGAGCAATCAGCCCCAGCATTTT
TRBJ1-4,TRBV6-5,.,few,CASSLYASPKKLFF,TGTGCCAGCAGCCTCTACGCAAGCCCGAAAAAACTGTTTTTT
TRBJ1-3,TRBV7-3,.,few,CASSPWAGSGNTIYF,TGTGCCAGCAGCCCTTGGGCCGGCTCTGGAAACACCATATATTTT
TRBJ2-3,TRBV5-4,.,.,CASSLRGRGPDTQYF,TGTGCCAGCAGCTTGAGGGGGCGGGGCCCAGATACGCAGTATTTT
TRBJ2-7,TRBV7-8,TRBD1,.,CASSKNIGTGLYEQYF,TGTGCCAGCAGCAAGAACATCGGGACAGGCCTCTACGAGCAGTACTTC
TRBJ2-3,TRBV2,.,.,CASSEPADTQYF,TGTGCCAGCAGTGAACCCGCAGATACGCAGTATTTT
TRBJ1-4,TRBV27,.,.,CASSLWGGASEKLFF,TGTGCCAGCAGTTTATGGGGCGGGGCTTCCGAAAAACTGTTTTTT
TRBJ1-2,TRBV7-9,.,.,CASSDPAGGYTF,TGTGCCAGCAGCGATCCTGCGGGCGGCTACACCTTC
TRBJ1-1,TRBV30,.,.,CAAEQGGNTEAFF,TGTGCCGCCGAACAGGGCGGGAACACTGAAGCTTTCTTT
TRBJ1-2,TRBV28,TRBD1,.,CASSSGQGAHGYTF,TGTGCCAGCAGCTCGGGACAGGGGGCGCACGGCTACACCTTC
TRBJ1-2,TRBV7-9,TRBD1,.,CASSLMGTEGNYGYTF,TGTGCCAGCAGCTTAATGGGGACAGAGGGGAACTATGGCTACACCTTC
TRBJ1-5,TRBV2,TRBD1,.,CASRRGRGLRQPQHF,TGTGCCAGCAGAAGGGGCAGGGGGCTTCGTCAGCCCCAGCATTTT
TRBJ1-5,TRBV4-3,.,.,CASSQAQGRNQPQHF,TGCGCCAGCAGCCAAGCTCAGGGGCGCAATCAGCCCCAGCATTTT
TRBJ2-7,TRBV9,.,.,CASSVAPQGETYEQYF,TGTGCCAGCAGCGTAGCACCACAGGGAGAGACCTACGAGCAGTACTTC
TRBJ1-4,TRBV5-5,.,many,CASSLGQINEKLFF,TGTGCCAGCAGCTTGGGACAGATTAATGAAAAACTGTTTTTT
TRBJ2-7,TRBV3-1/TRBV3-2,.,.,CASSQAGSKIYEQYF,TGTGCCAGCAGCCAAGCAGGGTCAAAAATCTACGAGCAGTACTTC
TRBJ1-3,TRBV28,.,.,CASSPGGGPGNTIYF,TGTGCCAGCAGTCCAGGCGGGGGGCCTGGAAACACCATATATTTT
TRBJ2-3,TRBV6-2/TRBV6-3,TRBD2,.,CASSLGLAGADTQYF,TGTGCCAGCAGTCTCGGACTAGCGGGTGCAGATACGCAGTATTTT
TRBJ1-1,TRBV6-5,.,.,CASSRRRSLNTEAFF,TGTGCCAGCAGCCGCCGGAGGAGTCTGAACACTGAAGCTTTCTTT
TRBJ2-1,TRBV11-2,.,.,CASEEGNEQFF,TGTGCCAGCGAAGAGGGCAATGAGCAGTTCTTC
TRBJ2-1,TRBV3-1/TRBV3-2,.,.,CASSQSYNEQFF,TGTGCCAGCAGCCAGTCTTACAATGAGCAGTTCTTC
TRBJ1-2,TRBV7-3,TRBD1,.,CASSPKDRALYGYTF,TGTGCCAGCAGCCCGAAGGACAGGGCTTTATATGGCTACACCTTC
TRBJ1-1,TRBV18,.,.,CASSEALNTEAFF,TGTGCCAGCTCAGAAGCCTTGAACACTGAAGCTTTCTTT
TRBJ1-4,TRBV5-6,.,.,CASSLSWREKLFF,TGTGCCAGCAGCTTGTCGTGGAGAGAAAAACTGTTTTTT